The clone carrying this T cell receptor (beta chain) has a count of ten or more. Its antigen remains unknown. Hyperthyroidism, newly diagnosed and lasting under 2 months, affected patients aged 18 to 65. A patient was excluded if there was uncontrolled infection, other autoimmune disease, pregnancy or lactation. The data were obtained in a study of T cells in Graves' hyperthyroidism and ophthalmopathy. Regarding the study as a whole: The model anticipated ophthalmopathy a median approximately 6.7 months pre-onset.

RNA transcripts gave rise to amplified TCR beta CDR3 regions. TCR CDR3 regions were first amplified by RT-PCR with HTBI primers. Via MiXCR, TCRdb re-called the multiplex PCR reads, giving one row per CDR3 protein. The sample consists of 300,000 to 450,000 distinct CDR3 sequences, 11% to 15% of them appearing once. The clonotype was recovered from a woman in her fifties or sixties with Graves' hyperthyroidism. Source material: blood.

DNA for the CDR3: TGTGCCAGCAGCCCGGAGAATCGAGATACGCAGTATTTT. Translating it yields CASSPENRDTQYF. The V gene is TRBV2, the J gene TRBJ2-3, with D unresolved. In germline, CDR1 is SNHLY, CDR2 FYNNEI. The V and J ends lost 6 bases and 5 bases respectively, with 12 bases between them. CDR3 size: 13 residues.